This is a list of T cell receptor beta chains from one sample in a study of cytomegalovirus exposure and HLA in healthy donors. The table came from immunoSEQ multiplex PCR; TCRdb's copy has only in-frame clones and leaves some out. This table has about 150,000 clones, around 80% appearing once. The material sequenced was PBMCs. Receptors were obtained from a male donor in good health and CMV-seropositive. Each CDR3 is given with its conserved first and last residue. A D gene is named only where the DNA matches it firmly. Expanded clones are given a class, and other clones once, few, many or no size at all.

j_call: TRBJ1-3
d_call: -
v_call: TRBV29-1
clone_size: once
cdr3_aa: CSVAEAYSGNTIYF
cdr3_nt: TGCAGCGTTGCGGAGGCTTACTCTGGAAACACCATATATTTT

j_call: TRBJ2-1
d_call: TRBD2
v_call: TRBV5-4
clone_size: -
cdr3_aa: CASSLAWVAGLNEQFF
cdr3_nt: TGTGCCAGCAGCTTGGCCTGGGTAGCGGGACTAAATGAGCAGTTCTTC

j_call: TRBJ2-6
d_call: TRBD1
v_call: TRBV29-1
clone_size: -
cdr3_aa: CSVGEGLRDRGPGANVLTF
cdr3_nt: TGCAGCGTCGGGGAAGGATTACGAGACAGGGGCCCCGGGGCCAACGTCCTGACTTTC

j_call: TRBJ2-2
d_call: TRBD1
v_call: TRBV28
clone_size: once
cdr3_aa: CASSLNDRGSNTGELFF
cdr3_nt: TGTGCCAGCAGTCTAAATGACAGGGGATCGAACACCGGGGAGCTGTTTTTT

j_call: TRBJ2-3
d_call: -
v_call: TRBV7-2
clone_size: -
cdr3_aa: CASSLGGRSTDTQYF
cdr3_nt: TGTGCCAGCAGCTTAGGAGGCCGAAGCACAGATACGCAGTATTTT

j_call: TRBJ2-7
d_call: TRBD1
v_call: TRBV18
clone_size: -
cdr3_aa: CASSPATGFYEQYF
cdr3_nt: TGTGCCAGCTCACCCGCGACAGGGTTTTACGAGCAGTACTTC

j_call: TRBJ2-5
d_call: TRBD1
v_call: TRBV5-1
clone_size: -
cdr3_aa: CASSLPTGVGETQYF
cdr3_nt: TGCGCCAGCAGCTTGCCGACAGGGGTGGGTGAGACCCAGTACTTC

j_call: TRBJ2-7
d_call: -
v_call: TRBV11-3
clone_size: -
cdr3_aa: CASSLGGPFPYEQYF
cdr3_nt: TGTGCCAGCAGCCTGGGGGGGCCTTTCCCCTACGAGCAGTACTTC

j_call: TRBJ1-4
d_call: -
v_call: TRBV30
clone_size: -
cdr3_aa: CAYNQGRRLEKLFF
cdr3_nt: TGTGCCTACAATCAGGGGCGCCGTCTTGAAAAACTGTTTTTT

j_call: TRBJ1-1
d_call: TRBD1
v_call: TRBV30
clone_size: -
cdr3_aa: CAWSSPSQGASTEAFF
cdr3_nt: TGTGCCTGGAGTTCTCCGTCGCAGGGGGCTAGCACTGAAGCTTTCTTT

j_call: TRBJ2-4
d_call: TRBD1
v_call: TRBV6-1
clone_size: -
cdr3_aa: CASSERAGGAARAKNIQYF
cdr3_nt: TGTGCCAGCAGTGAACGGGCAGGGGGCGCAGCTAGAGCCAAAAACATTCAGTACTTC

j_call: TRBJ2-7
d_call: TRBD2
v_call: TRBV6-1
clone_size: -
cdr3_aa: CASRLAGIRYEQYF
cdr3_nt: TGTGCCAGCAGATTAGCGGGGATCCGCTACGAGCAGTACTTC

j_call: TRBJ2-7
d_call: TRBD1
v_call: TRBV29-1
clone_size: -
cdr3_aa: CSAGRGGLFYEQYF
cdr3_nt: TGCAGCGCTGGCCGAGGGGGCTTGTTCTACGAGCAGTACTTC

j_call: TRBJ2-2
d_call: -
v_call: TRBV30
clone_size: -
cdr3_aa: CAWSVDSNTGELFF
cdr3_nt: TGTGCCTGGAGTGTGGACTCTAACACCGGGGAGCTGTTTTTT

j_call: TRBJ2-5
d_call: -
v_call: TRBV7-6
clone_size: -
cdr3_aa: CASSVTGGQETQYF
cdr3_nt: TGTGCCAGCAGCGTAACAGGTGGCCAAGAGACCCAGTACTTC

j_call: TRBJ2-3
d_call: -
v_call: TRBV7-3
clone_size: -
cdr3_aa: CASSAGNTQYF
cdr3_nt: TGTGCCAGCAGCGCAGGGAATACGCAGTATTTT

j_call: TRBJ2-7
d_call: -
v_call: TRBV30
clone_size: few
cdr3_aa: CAWETGSSYEQYF
cdr3_nt: TGTGCCTGGGAGACGGGAAGCTCCTACGAGCAGTACTTC

j_call: TRBJ1-4
d_call: -
v_call: TRBV5-1
clone_size: -
cdr3_aa: CASNYGRGNEKLFF
cdr3_nt: TGCGCCAGCAACTATGGAAGGGGAAATGAAAAATTGTTTTTT

j_call: TRBJ2-1
d_call: TRBD2
v_call: TRBV7-7
clone_size: -
cdr3_aa: CASSLAAGVGSEQFF
cdr3_nt: TGTGCTAGCAGCTTAGCGGCGGGAGTGGGGTCTGAGCAGTTCTTC

j_call: TRBJ1-2
d_call: -
v_call: TRBV29-1
clone_size: -
cdr3_aa: CSGTGRNYGYTF
cdr3_nt: TGCAGCGGAACCGGGAGAAACTATGGCTACACCTTC

j_call: TRBJ2-3
d_call: TRBD2
v_call: TRBV9
clone_size: once
cdr3_aa: CASSERLAGVTDTQYF
cdr3_nt: TGTGCCAGCAGCGAAAGACTAGCGGGGGTCACAGATACGCAGTATTTT

j_call: TRBJ2-3
d_call: -
v_call: TRBV9
clone_size: -
cdr3_aa: CASSALLGGSDTQYF
cdr3_nt: TGTGCCAGCAGCGCTTTACTAGGAGGGTCAGATACGCAGTATTTT

j_call: TRBJ1-5
d_call: -
v_call: TRBV19
clone_size: once
cdr3_aa: CASSYRRVFNQPQHF
cdr3_nt: TGTGCCAGTAGTTATCGCAGGGTTTTCAATCAGCCCCAGCATTTT

j_call: TRBJ1-3
d_call: -
v_call: TRBV5-4
clone_size: -
cdr3_aa: CASSSGQGRNTIYF
cdr3_nt: TGTGCCAGCAGTTCCGGGCAGGGAAGAAACACCATATATTTT

j_call: TRBJ2-7
d_call: -
v_call: TRBV6-1
clone_size: many
cdr3_aa: CASRKTGHYEQYF
cdr3_nt: TGTGCCAGCAGAAAGACAGGCCACTACGAGCAGTACTTC

j_call: TRBJ2-2
d_call: TRBD2
v_call: TRBV19
clone_size: -
cdr3_aa: CASLGLGAGELFF
cdr3_nt: TGTGCCAGTCTGGGACTAGGGGCCGGGGAGCTGTTTTTT

j_call: TRBJ2-5
d_call: -
v_call: TRBV6-6
clone_size: -
cdr3_aa: CASSYSPQQETQYF
cdr3_nt: TGTGCCAGCAGTTACTCTCCCCAGCAAGAGACCCAGTACTTC

j_call: TRBJ2-7
d_call: TRBD1
v_call: TRBV29-1
clone_size: -
cdr3_aa: CSVTGGAYEQYF
cdr3_nt: TGCAGCGTTACAGGGGGTGCCTACGAGCAGTACTTC

j_call: TRBJ2-3
d_call: TRBD2
v_call: TRBV28
clone_size: -
cdr3_aa: CASTTSGWSTDTQYF
cdr3_nt: TGTGCCAGCACCACTAGCGGGTGGAGCACAGATACGCAGTATTTT

j_call: TRBJ1-1
d_call: TRBD1
v_call: TRBV5-4
clone_size: few
cdr3_aa: CASSLETGGGAFF
cdr3_nt: TGTGCCAGCAGCTTGGAGACAGGGGGTGGTGCTTTCTTT

j_call: TRBJ2-2
d_call: -
v_call: TRBV18
clone_size: -
cdr3_aa: CASSPGRAHTGELFF
cdr3_nt: TGTGCCAGCTCACCGGGCAGGGCCCACACCGGGGAGCTGTTTTTT

j_call: TRBJ1-5
d_call: -
v_call: TRBV4-2
clone_size: -
cdr3_aa: CASSQLGLRNQPQHF
cdr3_nt: TGTGCCAGCAGCCAACTCGGACTTAGGAATCAGCCCCAGCATTTT

j_call: TRBJ1-2
d_call: TRBD1
v_call: TRBV29-1
clone_size: -
cdr3_aa: CSVVGQGARDGLYGYTF
cdr3_nt: TGCAGCGTTGTGGGACAGGGGGCGAGAGACGGGCTCTATGGCTACACCTTC

j_call: TRBJ2-5
d_call: TRBD2
v_call: TRBV10-2
clone_size: -
cdr3_aa: CASSESRTSRVGEQYF
cdr3_nt: TGCGCCAGCAGTGAGTCTAGGACTAGCCGTGTAGGTGAGCAGTACTTC

j_call: TRBJ1-2
d_call: -
v_call: TRBV28
clone_size: -
cdr3_aa: CASSPPSGDGGRGGFTF
cdr3_nt: TGTGCCAGCAGCCCACCAAGCGGGGACGGAGGTCGAGGGGGGTTCACCTTC

j_call: TRBJ2-5
d_call: TRBD1
v_call: TRBV5-1
clone_size: -
cdr3_aa: CASNNPGQQETQYF
cdr3_nt: TGCGCCAGCAACAACCCGGGACAGCAAGAGACCCAGTACTTC

j_call: TRBJ1-1
d_call: -
v_call: TRBV6-4
clone_size: once
cdr3_aa: CASRDNLNTEAFF
cdr3_nt: TGTGCCAGCAGGGACAACTTGAACACTGAAGCTTTCTTT

j_call: TRBJ2-7
d_call: -
v_call: TRBV19
clone_size: once
cdr3_aa: CASSIGEGGGSYEQYF
cdr3_nt: TGTGCCAGTAGTATAGGTGAGGGAGGGGGCTCCTACGAGCAGTACTTC

j_call: TRBJ2-2
d_call: -
v_call: TRBV27
clone_size: -
cdr3_aa: CASSLLGKNTGELFF
cdr3_nt: TGTGCCAGCAGTTTACTCGGGAAGAACACCGGGGAGCTGTTTTTT

j_call: TRBJ1-6
d_call: -
v_call: TRBV19
clone_size: -
cdr3_aa: CASSPSGAGESPLHF
cdr3_nt: TGTGCCAGTAGTCCAAGTGGGGCAGGGGAATCACCCCTCCACTTT

j_call: TRBJ2-1
d_call: TRBD1
v_call: TRBV6-5
clone_size: -
cdr3_aa: CASSARDRGDEQFF
cdr3_nt: TGTGCCAGCAGTGCCCGGGACAGGGGAGATGAGCAGTTCTTC

j_call: TRBJ2-5
d_call: TRBD1
v_call: TRBV11-3
clone_size: -
cdr3_aa: CASSSAGGIQETQYF
cdr3_nt: TGTGCCAGCAGCTCGGCAGGGGGCATCCAAGAGACCCAGTACTTC

j_call: TRBJ2-5
d_call: -
v_call: TRBV7-2
clone_size: -
cdr3_aa: CASSLAGGKETQYF
cdr3_nt: TGTGCCAGCAGCTTAGCGGGAGGTAAAGAGACCCAGTACTTC

j_call: TRBJ1-1
d_call: -
v_call: TRBV6-6
clone_size: few
cdr3_aa: CASGSGGNTEAFF
cdr3_nt: TGTGCCAGTGGGTCGGGAGGGAACACTGAAGCTTTCTTT

j_call: TRBJ2-2
d_call: -
v_call: TRBV25-1
clone_size: few
cdr3_aa: CASRSPGPENTGELFF
cdr3_nt: TGTGCCAGCAGGAGCCCAGGGCCGGAGAACACCGGGGAGCTGTTTTTT